The present entry profiles one T cell receptor (beta chain) with its context. Its antigen is currently not known. No base quality information exists; no much larger clone differs at one position. The sample is drawn from a study of cytomegalovirus exposure and HLA in healthy donors (dated by TCRdb to 2016 to 2017). About the study as a whole: An earlier analysis of about 560 of the donors reported approximately 300 Gb of sequence data and 117 million unique TCR beta sequences obtained from around 190 million T cells. The later analysis used no new phenotypic data to find candidate immune exposures, relying instead on TCR beta sequences and their occurrence across donors. In a later genetic analysis, genome-wide SNP genotypes for about 65% of the roughly 670 donors were used, and that subset was treated as a discovery cohort. Among 398 genotyped donors of the cohort, an average of 235,054 unique TCR beta nucleotide sequences were sequenced per donor, roughly 20% of them non-productive. Of the approximately 400 genotyped donors, around 81% fell in the genetic ancestry cluster associated with self-reported Caucasian donors. Both class I and class II loci were covered by HLA typing, at four-digit resolution. An early release covering roughly 600 HLA-typed donors comprised approximately 300 gigabases of sequencing data and about 90 million unique TCR sequences. Every discovery cohort repertoire had been produced on one sequencing platform. To study patterns of TCR occurrence, a later analysis re-analyzed previously published TCR beta repertoires from 500 to 850 donors and added high-resolution HLA genotyping. Typing coverage varied by locus: roughly 620-630 donors for A, B, C, DRB1 and DQB1; approximately 560 for DQA1; 600 to 610 for DPA1; approximately 450 for DPB1. Roughly 5 DR-DQ haplotypes were handled as single units for association and clustering because linkage in the cohort was strong. In addition to the first cohort of 650 to 800 subjects, a separate validation cohort of over 90 different subjects was used. High-throughput TCR immunosequencing, statistical association of individual TCRs with disease status, and machine learning were combined to predict cytomegalovirus infection status. The T cell repertoires of 666 subjects were profiled by immunosequencing and related to cytomegalovirus serostatus. To decide whether each TCR beta V gene segment behaved as functional or pseudogenic, an earlier analysis of some 600 of the donors relied on high-throughput TCR beta sequencing. Donor age, sex, ethnicity and CMV serostatus were compiled alongside the repertoire data. The study aimed to test whether cataloging public T cell receptors could reveal signatures of past pathogen exposure.

What the research found in general, with its limitations: Because the 87-base-pair reads could not distinguish some IMGT-functional V segments, including TRBV6-2 and TRBV6-3, those segments were excluded. Sequencing depth was assumed to be roughly uniform across donors in the presence/absence analyses, though that assumption may not hold. Immune exposure information for the cohort was limited to CMV serostatus. In a later analysis, HLA-associated TCR beta chains showed more clonal expansion and lower generation probabilities than non-associated chains that were equally common. According to a later analysis, parvovirus B19, influenza, CMV and Epstein-Barr virus appeared linked to several top co-occurrence clusters. In a later analysis, TCR association rates were found to vary across HLA loci, with the most associated TCRs seen for DRB1 alleles and the fewest for HLA-C alleles. A later genetic analysis associated a missense DCLRE1C variant with V-gene and J-gene trimming of TCR beta chains, and an independent cohort replicated the association. The authors suggested that the approach could potentially be generalized to other disease states and immunological phenotypes. While some public TCRs were present in many individuals, most TCR sequences turned up only very rarely across donors. In a later analysis, most CMV-associated TCR beta chains were found to appear HLA-restricted, with HLA associations seemingly driven largely by CMV exposure. A few of the identified cytomegalovirus-associated TCR beta chains were confirmed in vitro to be specific for cytomegalovirus antigens. A later genetic analysis reported fewer N-insertions in productive TCRs among donors in an Asian-associated ancestry cluster than the roughly 640-donor mean. Cytomegalovirus status was reported to be diagnosed by the classifier with high specificity and sensitivity in both the original and validation cohorts. The earlier analysis of approximately 540 of the donors excluded some 15 rarely observed V segments, including chromosome 9 orphons, because counts were too low. This cohort had only TCR beta chains sequenced, and the lack of alpha or paired-chain data limited which features could be detected. A further reported finding was that TCR beta sequences accurately predicted the HLA-A and HLA-B alleles for most subjects in the first cohort. Broadly in line with IMGT annotations, most TCR beta V segments showed up in productive rearrangements about 87% or about 30% of the time in an earlier analysis of some 590 of the donors. A group of highly shared sequence variants was considered likely to be a technical artifact of the sequencing pipeline. The study gave a list of 150 to 200 TCR beta chains associated with cytomegalovirus. Specific HLA alleles were associated with some 15,000 TCR beta sequences at a false discovery rate of 0.05 in a later analysis. When HLA alleles, especially DR and DQ, strongly co-occurred, attributing TCR associations to individual alleles was difficult. Because HLA typing was unavailable for some donors at each locus, only the typed subset was used in association tests. Correlated functional status among segregating V segments might be attributable to linkage disequilibrium, but an unknown experimental factor could not be ruled out.

The cohort comprised more than 550 healthy bone marrow donors. All cohort members were sampled while nominally healthy, although unrecorded immune exposures were likely present. The donor tested CMV seropositive, placing the donor among the 250 to 350 seropositive members of the cohort. Each donor provided a peripheral blood sample, and peripheral blood mononuclear cells were used for TCR beta sequencing. The Qiagen DNeasy Blood Extraction Kit was used to extract genomic DNA from the blood cell samples. Library preparation was by the immunoSEQ multiplex PCR assay. A mixture of 60 forward primers for TCR Vbeta segments and 13 reverse primers for TCR Jbeta segments was used in the multiplex PCR. A multiplex PCR assay on genomic DNA amplified the CDR3 region of rearranged TCR beta genes. On the Illumina HiSeq System, the amplified TCR beta libraries were sequenced as 87-base-pair reads. For the original study's pipeline: A later analysis tallied 75 million to 95 million unique TCR beta chains across the 666 repertoires, and about 12 million of those chains were shared by two or more donors. A nearest-neighbor algorithm error-corrected the raw reads and collapsed the reads into unique sequences, merging closely related sequences to remove PCR and sequencing errors. To assign V, D and J gene segments, CDR3 sequences were aligned to IMGT reference sequences. Each retained sequence needed at least a six-nucleotide match to both a V gene segment and a J gene segment. Rearrangements were called productive when the CDR3 lacked stop codons and stayed in frame with V and J; all others were non-productive. CDR3 was defined according to IMGT convention as the region running from the second conserved V-encoded cysteine to the conserved J-encoded phenylalanine. The earlier analysis of approximately 590 of the donors excluded any sequence lacking an unambiguous match to a single V gene segment. In an earlier analysis of roughly 600 of the donors, a V segment was called functional when productive rearrangements were above 56.7%, and segregating when the standard deviation between donors exceeded 5%. A statistical classification framework was built for diagnosing cytomegalovirus status from the catalog of TCR beta chain sequences. In a later analysis, TCR nucleotide sequences were compared against IMGT/GENE-DB human TR gene sequences so that V and J genes could be assigned. Using the TCRdist pipeline, a later analysis assigned CDR3 sequences along with most-parsimonious VDJ recombination scenarios. In a later analysis, each TCR beta chain was defined by its CDR3 amino acid sequence together with its V-gene family, and reads without a unique V-gene family were excluded. As a way to deal with suspected cross-contamination and a sequencing artifact, a later analysis dropped hundreds of nucleotide sequences that were highly shared and had low generation probability. For each public chain, a later analysis derived a clonal expansion index from normalized ranks of inferred template counts within each repertoire. In a later analysis, generation probabilities were computed with a VDJ recombination model fitted to out-of-frame rearrangements, and the resulting probabilities were checked against IGoR. In a later analysis, TCR-TCR, TCR-HLA and TCR-CMV co-occurrence was scored with hypergeometric tests, and a repertoire-size bias correction was applied to TCR pairs. To estimate false discovery rates, a later analysis permuted the HLA or CMV assignments 20 times. In a later analysis, co-occurring TCRs were grouped with DBSCAN, and TCRdist sequence similarity was added when clustering was performed within HLA-allele-positive subsets. Co-occurrence clustering excluded repertoires with fewer than 30,000 or more than 120,000 public chains, plus five with anomalous nucleotide sharing. What TCRdb holds here is the immuneACCESS table cut down to in-frame rearrangements. Part of the clones is not present; checked against another copy, under half of the missing clones reflect an unresolved V gene, and the others are unexplained. V and J calls and clone size are as listed in that table; D and trimming were resolved from the DNA. Recorded for this sample are 90,000 to 130,000 clones; about 80% of them occurred a single time. The biggest ten clones account for 2.5% to 3% of the sample.

V drops 6 bases and J drops 2 bases, leaving 13 bases in between. The CDR1 and CDR2 encoded by the germline V gene are SGHRS and YFSETQ. The cysteine opens and the phenylalanine closes a CDR3 of 14 amino acids. CDR3 DNA is the only sequence kept; it has 42 bases, read in frame from the first base. The sample taken for sequencing was PBMCs. The receptor chain draws on TRBV5-1 and TRBJ2-3; TRBD1 could be the D gene, as 6 bases match. The receptor was isolated from a woman in her late teens or twenties in good health and CMV-seropositive. The DNA sequence is given as TGCGCCAGCACTGGCAGGGGTTACACAGATACGCAGTATTTT. Its product reads: CASTGRGYTDTQYF.